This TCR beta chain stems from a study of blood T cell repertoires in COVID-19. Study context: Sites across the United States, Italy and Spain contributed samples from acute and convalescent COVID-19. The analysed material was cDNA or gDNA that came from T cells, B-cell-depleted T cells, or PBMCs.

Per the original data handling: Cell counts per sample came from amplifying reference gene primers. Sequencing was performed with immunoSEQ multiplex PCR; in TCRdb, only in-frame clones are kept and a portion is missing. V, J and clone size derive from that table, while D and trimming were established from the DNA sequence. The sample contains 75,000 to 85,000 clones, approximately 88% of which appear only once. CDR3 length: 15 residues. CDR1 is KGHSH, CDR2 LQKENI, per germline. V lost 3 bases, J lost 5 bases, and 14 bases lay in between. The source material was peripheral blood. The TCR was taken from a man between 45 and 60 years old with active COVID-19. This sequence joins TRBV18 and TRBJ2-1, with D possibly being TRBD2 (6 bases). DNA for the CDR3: TGTGCCAGCTCACCGGCCGGGTGGGGGGACAATGAGCAGTTCTTC. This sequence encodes CASSPAGWGDNEQFF.